The source of this T cell receptor beta chain is a study of cytomegalovirus exposure and HLA in healthy donors. Study at large: A subsequent analysis reported that the 120 or so validation repertoires were produced on the same platform that had also been used for the 666 first-cohort repertoires.

Generated by immunoSEQ multiplex PCR, the TCRdb table keeps only in-frame clones and is missing some. The repertoire holds about 130,000 clones, with more than 70% as singletons. Germline CDR1 and CDR2: SGHDT and YYEEEE. The CDR3 is 12 amino acids. Between the trimmed V and J ends, which lost 3 bases and 5 bases, there was a span of 9 bases. In the case of this clone: The antigen remains unidentified.

Whole-study results and caveats: In vitro experiments confirmed that a few CMV-associated chains were specific for CMV antigens. The authors listed 150 to 200 TCR beta chains as cytomegalovirus-associated.

This chain joins TRBV5-6 and TRBJ2-7, with D tentatively TRBD1 (6 bases). Sequenced sample: PBMCs. This sequence was found in a man aged 30 to 39 in good health and CMV-seronegative. The CDR3 coding sequence is TGTGCCAGCAGCTACAGGGTCCACGAGCAGTACTTC. Its translation is CASSYRVHEQYF.